The text below deals with one T cell receptor (beta chain). The PCR employed 60 Vbeta primers together with 13 Jbeta primers. Sequencing used immunoSEQ multiplex PCR; TCRdb keeps in-frame clones, though not all of them. Its listing shows nearly 200,000 clones. This entry belongs to a study of cytomegalovirus exposure and HLA in healthy donors. Germline CDR1 reads SGHAT; CDR2 reads FQNNGV. The CDR3 contains 15 residues. J gave up 4 bases and V 5 bases, and 6 bases lay outside the gene matches. The V and J genes are TRBV11-2 and TRBJ2-1, with 9 positions matching TRBD1. The receptor was derived from a boy aged 5-17 years in good health and CMV-seronegative. The sample was PBMCs. CDR3 DNA: TGTGCCAGCAGCAGAAGGGACAGGGAATACAATGAGCAGTTCTTC. Translation: CASSRRDREYNEQFF.